This T cell receptor beta chain was recorded in a study of cytotoxic CD8 clonotypes in ibrutinib-treated CLL. Looking at the study overall: Investigators reported roughly 25 partial and 2 complete responses; after median roughly 70 months, roughly 15 patients remained remitted and 12 progressed.

This clone was seen only once. Its specificity is not known. Germline CDR1 is SGHRS and CDR2 is YFSETQ. With V trimmed by 1 base and J by 3 bases, 6 bases remained unmatched. The CDR3 covers 16 residues. Only in-frame clones appear in the TCRdb table, and some are missing; sequencing was by immunoSEQ multiplex PCR. The table has 140,000 to 150,000 clones, more than 75% seen once. Study observations and caveats: Sample timing was unmatched between remission and later-progressing patients; lymph nodes unstudied.

The material sequenced was PBMCs, taken after 24 months of ibrutinib treatment. This chain links TRBV5-1 with TRBJ1-4; TRBD1 matches 7 bases. This TCR was recovered from a human donor with chronic lymphocytic leukemia. The CDR3 DNA follows: TGCGCCAGCAGCTTGTCCCGGGACAGTCCTAATGAAAAACTGTTTTTT. Translation gives CASSLSRDSPNEKLFF. Complete variable domain (other parts from reference TRBV5-1 and TRBJ1-4): KAGVTQTPRYLIKTRGQQVTLSCSPISGHRSVSWYQQTPGQGLQFLFEYFSETQRNKGNFPGRFSGRQFSNSRSEMNVSTLELGDSALYLCASSLSRDSPNEKLFFGSGTQLSVL.